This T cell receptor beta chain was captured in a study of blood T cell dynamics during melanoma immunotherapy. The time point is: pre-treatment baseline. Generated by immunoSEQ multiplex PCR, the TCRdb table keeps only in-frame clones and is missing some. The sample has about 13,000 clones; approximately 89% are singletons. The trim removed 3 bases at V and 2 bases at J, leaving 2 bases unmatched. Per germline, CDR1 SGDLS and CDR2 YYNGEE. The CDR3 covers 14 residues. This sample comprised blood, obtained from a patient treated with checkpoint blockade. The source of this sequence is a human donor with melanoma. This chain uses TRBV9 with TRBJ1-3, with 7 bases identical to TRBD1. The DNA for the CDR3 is TGTGCCAGCAGCGCGACAGGGCCTGGAAACACCATATATTTT. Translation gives CASSATGPGNTIYF.